This TCR beta chain was observed in a study of technical replicates of blood from a few donors. The assay was immunoSEQ multiplex PCR, and TCRdb's table has in-frame clones only and misses some. The sample holds 90,000 to 100,000 clones; over 85% are singletons and the top ten take 0.3% to 0.35%. The germline V and J ends were trimmed by 5 bases and 1 base, with 12 bases remaining between them. Per the germline V gene, CDR1 is SGHVS and CDR2 is FQNEAQ. The CDR3 is 14 amino acids. The TCR comes from a human donor in good health. This sequence joins TRBV7-8 and TRBJ2-7; D is perhaps TRBD1 (5 bases). The sequencing sample was made of T cells isolated from PBMCs. The CDR3 DNA reads as TGTGCCAGCAGCCACCCCAGGGAATCCTACGAGCAGTACTTC. It encodes CASSHPRESYEQYF.